Each of the 32 T cell receptor beta chains below was sequenced from the same sample in a study of T cell clonality in common variable immunodeficiency. Produced via immunoSEQ multiplex PCR; TCRdb's table is partial and in-frame only. The sample contains 55,000 or so clones, none of them singletons. Specimen: peripheral blood mononuclear cells. The receptors derive from a person aged 18 to 75 in good health.

This clone was seen ten or more times. Read coverage stops 3 residues before the CDR3 terminus; the germline J gene supplies the remainder. V is TRBV29-1 and J is TRBJ1-1; TRBD1 is a possible D gene (5 bases). V dropped 5 bases and J dropped 4 bases, with 14 bases sitting between them. CDR1 and CDR2 from the germline V gene are SQVTM and ANQGSEA. CDR3 length: 13 amino acids. The CDR3 here is CSVKGRVATEAFF. CDR3 bases read: TGCAGCGTTAAAGGCAGGGTGGCCACTGAA.

This clone occurred many times. The read terminates 3 residues before the CDR3 end, so the remaining end is supplied by the germline J gene. Different DNA sequences within this sample yield the same CDR3. The genes are TRBV12-3 or TRBV12-4 and TRBJ1-6; 7 bases agree with TRBD1. The CDR3 is 14 amino acids. The J segment lost 7 bases and the V segment lost 3 bases, leaving 3 bases of the junction unmatched. The CDR3 DNA, read in part, is TGTGCCAGCAGTTTGGGACAGTACAATTCACCC. Protein sequence: CASSLGQYNSP. The whole CDR3 region reads CASSLGQYNSPLHF.

This clone occurred a few times. An end of the junction does not agree with germline; a read error may underlie this. The CDR3 goes on 3 residues after the read ends, and that part is filled in from the germline J gene. The sample holds other DNA sequences that translate to the same CDR3. The genes are TRBV2 and TRBJ1-3; no clear D gene. The CDR3 has 13 amino acids. Germline CDR1 SNHLY, CDR2 FYNNEI. The DNA read from the CDR3 is TGTGCCAGCAAGGTCCGACACGGAAACACA. Encoded protein: CASKVRHGNT. The CDR3 in full is CASKVRHGNTIYF.

This clone was counted ten times or more. The read ends 3 residues early relative to the CDR3; the germline J gene fills the gap. This chain uses TRBV7-9 with TRBJ1-6; unclear D gene. CDR3 length equals 14 residues. Germline-derived CDR1 and CDR2 are SEHNR and FQNEAQ (reference sequence). V dropped 3 bases and J dropped 9 bases, with 12 bases sitting between them. CDR3 DNA, as far as it was read: TGTGCCAGCAGCTTTTCTGCCCTACCTTCACCC. Protein: CASSFSALPSP. The whole CDR3 protein is CASSFSALPSPLHF.

This clone was counted at least ten times. The read is 3 residues too short to cover the CDR3 end, so that end is filled in from the germline J gene. The gene calls are TRBV19 and TRBJ2-2, with 9 nucleotides matching TRBD1. The germline V gene has CDR1 LNHDA and CDR2 SQIVND (reference sequence). The length of the CDR3 is 15 residues. Trimming took 4 bases from V and 6 from J; bases not matched to a gene: 6. The CDR3 bases that were read are TGTGCCAGTAGTAGGGGACAGGGATGGCCCGGGGAG. Translation gives CASSRGQGWPGE. The full CDR3 protein is CASSRGQGWPGELFF.

This clone occurred a few times. This may stem from a read error, because a much larger clone lies one nucleotide away. The CDR3 goes on 3 residues after the read ends, and that part is filled in from the germline J gene. This chain uses TRBV11-3 with TRBJ2-1; the D call may be TRBD1 or TRBD2 (5 bases each). The CDR3 has 12 residues. Germline lookup yields CDR1 SGHNT and CDR2 YENEEA. Between the trimmed V and J ends, which lost 1 base and 8 bases, there was a span of 6 bases. CDR3 residues: CASSLGGDEQFF. CDR3 DNA, as far as it was read: TGTGCCAGCAGCTTAGGAGGGGATGAG.

This clone was counted at least ten times. The read ends 3 residues shy of where the CDR3 ends; the end is completed using the germline J gene. This chain connects TRBV7-3 to TRBJ1-1; D possibly corresponds to TRBD1 (6 bases). Trimming cost V 5 bases and J 5 bases, with 12 bases left between them. This CDR3 is built from 13 residues. Germline-derived CDR1 and CDR2 are SGHTA and FQGTGA. CDR3 sequence: CASSRDTGTEAFF. The DNA read from the CDR3 is TGTGCCAGCAGCCGGGACACGGGGACTGAA. The full variable domain, with the rest looked up from reference TRBV7-3 and TRBJ1-1, is GAGVSQTPSNKVTEKGKYVELRCDPISGHTALYWYRQSLGQGPEFLIYFQGTGAADDSGLPNDRFFAVRPEGSVSTLKIQRTERGDSAVYLCASSRDTGTEAFFGQGTRLTVV.

Ten or more counts support this clone. The DNA ends 3 residues before the CDR3 does, and the rest of the CDR3 is filled in from the germline J gene. This chain joins TRBV19 and TRBJ2-1; D perhaps matches TRBD2 (6 bases). CDR1 and CDR2 (germline): LNHDA, SQIVND (reference sequence). V was shortened by 3 bases and J by 9 bases, with 9 bases between the two germline ends. The CDR3 runs 12 residues. CDR3 DNA, as far as it was read: TGTGCCAGTAGTATCACTAGCAGTGAG. As protein: CASSITSSE. The whole CDR3 sequence is CASSITSSEQFF.

This clone was seen a few times. The read halts 3 residues ahead of the CDR3 end, with the missing end drawn from the germline J gene. V gene TRBV6-2 or TRBV6-3 combines with J gene TRBJ2-3, with D possibly being TRBD2 (6 bases). CDR1 and CDR2 (germline): MNHEY, SVGEGT. V was cut by 6 bases and J by 2 bases, with 15 bases left in between. There are 15 residues in the CDR3. The CDR3: CASSRSAGNTDTQYF. CDR3 bases read: TGTGCCAGCAGCCGGTCTGCGGGGAACACAGATACG.

This clone was counted only a few times. The junction and the germline gene differ at one end; a read error may be behind it. The read finishes 3 residues shy of the CDR3 end, and the germline J gene is used to complete it. The chain couples TRBV7-9 to TRBJ1-2, with D unresolved. CDR1 is SEHNR, CDR2 FQNEAQ, per germline (reference sequence). CDR3 length: 14 residues. This CDR3 reads CASSLALTGYDYTF. The DNA read from the CDR3 is TGTGCCAGCAGCTTAGCGCTTACCGGGTATGAC.

This clone was seen ten or more times. Read sequence stops 3 residues before the CDR3 end, and the germline J gene provides the missing end. The rearrangement links TRBV28 to TRBJ1-1; tentative D call: TRBD1 (5 bases). The V and J ends lost 5 bases and 5 bases respectively, with 18 bases between them. This CDR3 contains 15 residues. Per germline, CDR1 MDHEN and CDR2 SYDVKM. This CDR3 reads CASSRTGAAGTEAFF. The CDR3 DNA, read in part, is TGTGCCAGCAGTCGTACCGGGGCGGCGGGGACTGAA.

This clone showed up many times. The read halts 3 residues ahead of the CDR3 end, with the missing end drawn from the germline J gene. The chain combines TRBV7-2 with TRBJ2-7; 10 nucleotides match TRBD2. The J segment lost 2 bases and the V segment lost 5 bases, leaving 6 bases of the junction unmatched. The length of the CDR3 is 15 residues. CDR1 and CDR2 (germline): SGHTA, FQGNSA. This chain's CDR3 is CASSVLAGSTYEQYF. CDR3 bases read: TGTGCCAGCAGCGTACTAGCGGGGTCCACCTACGAG.

This clone was observed many times. The CDR3 end falls 3 residues outside the read, so it is completed with the germline J gene. V and J are TRBV2 and TRBJ2-2, with 8 bases that match TRBD1. Trimming took 6 bases from V and 4 from J; bases not matched to a gene: 7. In germline, CDR1 is SNHLY, CDR2 FYNNEI. The CDR3 totals 15 residues. CDR3 amino acids: CASSYTGTGTGELFF. The sequenced part of the CDR3 DNA is TGTGCCAGCAGCTATACCGGGACAGGCACCGGGGAG.

This clone was picked up a small number of times. The read finishes 3 residues shy of the CDR3 end, and the germline J gene is used to complete it. The chain combines TRBV19 with TRBJ2-2; the D gene is possibly TRBD2 (6 bases). CDR1 and CDR2 from the germline V gene are LNHDA and SQIVND (reference sequence). The CDR3 consists of 14 residues. Between the trimmed V and J ends, which lost 7 bases and 7 bases, there was a span of 16 bases. The CDR3 bases that were read are TGTGCCAGTACCACGACCGGGGGAAGCGGGGAG. Its protein is CASTTTGGSGE. The full CDR3 protein is CASTTTGGSGELFF.

This clone has ten or more counts. The read falls 3 residues short of the CDR3 end, and the missing part is taken from the germline J gene. The genes are TRBV10-3 and TRBJ1-6; the D gene is possibly TRBD1 (5 bases). V dropped 7 bases and J dropped 7 bases, with 11 bases sitting between them. Germline V gives CDR1 ENHRY, CDR2 SYGVKD. The CDR3 runs 13 residues. Incomplete CDR3 DNA: TGTGCCATCATGACAGCCCTGAATTCACCC. Protein: CAIMTALNSP. The full-length CDR3 reads as CAIMTALNSPLHF.

This clone occurred many times. The missing CDR3 end, 3 residues past where the read stops, is filled in from the germline J gene. The chain combines TRBV7-2 with TRBJ1-5; no clear D. This CDR3 region has 14 residues. V lost 2 bases to trimming and J lost 3 bases, with 8 bases between them. Germline values: CDR1 SGHTA, CDR2 FQGNSA. CDR3 bases read: TGTGCCAGCAGCTTAATAGGGTCCAATCAGCCC. Protein product: CASSLIGSNQP. The whole CDR3 reads CASSLIGSNQPQHF.

A few counts support this clone. The read ends 3 residues before the CDR3 terminus; that terminus is restored from the germline J gene. The chain uses TRBV30 and TRBJ2-1; 8 nucleotides line up with TRBD1. Germline V gene data show CDR1 as GTSNPN and CDR2 as SVGIG (reference sequence). The junction had 8 bases not matched to a gene; V was cut back by 2 bases and J by 5 bases. This CDR3 is 15 amino acids long. CDR3: CAWSPLGQGHNEQFF. CDR3 DNA, as far as it was read: TGTGCCTGGAGTCCACTTGGACAGGGACACAATGAG.

CDR3 loop: CASSRQHNSPLFF. Incomplete CDR3 DNA: TGTGCCAGCAGCCGACAGCATAATTCACCG. The chain is built from TRBV13 and TRBJ2-2, with D maybe TRBD1 (5 bases). The CDR3 goes on 3 residues after the read ends, and that part is filled in from the germline J gene. There are 13 residues in the CDR3. Germline V CDR1 and CDR2: PRHDT, FYEKMQ (reference sequence).

The CDR3 loop reads CASRETRLAGGETQYF. The part of the CDR3 DNA that was read is TGTGCCAGCAGAGAGACTAGGCTAGCGGGTGGGGAGACG. The rearrangement links TRBV2 to TRBJ2-3; 8 bases are shared with TRBD2. The CDR3 end is not reached by the read, which stops 3 residues before it; the germline J gene fills it in. The CDR3 loop spans 16 amino acids. Germline loops: CDR1 SNHLY, CDR2 FYNNEI.

This clone appeared many times. The sequenced CDR3 bases are TGCAGTGCCTATTCCGGGACTAGCGGGGGGGCGGAAGATACG. It is translated as CSAYSGTSGGAEDT. The complete CDR3 reads CSAYSGTSGGAEDTQYF. The chain joins TRBV20-1 to TRBJ2-3; 16 nucleotides agree with TRBD2. With the read ending 3 residues before the CDR3 end, the germline J gene is used to fill in that end. Trimming removed 6 bases from V and 5 bases from J; junction bases left unmatched: 11. CDR3 size: 17 residues. CDR1 is DFQATT and CDR2 is SNEGSKA in the germline V gene (reference sequence).

On this clone itself: The CDR3 goes on 3 residues after the read ends, and that part is filled in from the germline J gene. V usage is TRBV19 and J usage is TRBJ1-2; D remains ambiguous. The CDR3 has 14 residues. The germline V gene has CDR1 LNHDA and CDR2 SQIVND (reference sequence). V lost 5 bases to trimming and J lost 4 bases, with 14 bases between them. The CDR3 spells CASSLHLTGYGYTF. Partial CDR3 DNA: TGTGCCAGTAGTTTACACCTTACGGGCTATGGC.

This clone was seen ten or more times. Read coverage stops 3 residues before the CDR3 terminus; the germline J gene supplies the remainder. V and J are TRBV12-3 or TRBV12-4 and TRBJ2-3; D not resolved. Between the trimmed V and J ends, which lost 7 bases and 1 base, there was a span of 12 bases. CDR3 length equals 14 residues. This CDR3 reads CASIPSGGTDTQYF. CDR3 DNA, as far as it was read: TGTGCCAGCATCCCCTCCGGTGGCACAGATACG.

Ten or more counts support this clone. The read gets to within 3 residues of the CDR3 end, and the germline J gene fills in the rest. This rearrangement joins TRBV4-1 to TRBJ1-1, with TRBD1 as a possible D gene (5 bases). V lost 4 bases to trimming and J lost 6 bases, with 9 bases between them. Germline V gene data show CDR1 as MGHRA and CDR2 as YSYEKL. The CDR3 sequence is 12 residues long. This chain's CDR3 is CASSRIGAEAFF. Partial CDR3 DNA: TGCGCCAGCAGCCGGATAGGGGCTGAA.

This clone was observed many times. With the read ending 3 residues before the CDR3 end, the germline J gene is used to fill in that end. This chain uses TRBV19 with TRBJ2-3; D ambiguous. Trimming stripped 8 bases from V and 6 bases from J, with 18 bases between. Germline assignment: CDR1 LNHDA and CDR2 SQIVND (reference sequence). CDR3 size: 14 residues. The CDR3 region is CASDEGRLLDTQYF. The CDR3 bases that were read are TGTGCCAGTGATGAAGGCAGGCTCTTGGATACG.

At least ten counts were recorded for this clone. The sequenced fragment ends 3 residues before the CDR3 boundary, so the rest is inferred from the germline J gene. This chain connects TRBV19 to TRBJ2-4; 8 positions match TRBD1. The germline V gene encodes CDR1 LNHDA and CDR2 SQIVND (reference sequence). The CDR3 spans 17 residues. Trimming cost V 2 bases and J 3 bases; bases outside gene matches: 9. CDR3 DNA (partial): TGTGCCAGTAGTATATGGGGACAGGTGGGGGGCAAAAACATT. It yields the protein CASSIWGQVGGKNI. The full-length CDR3 reads as CASSIWGQVGGKNIQYF.

This clone occurred many times. Coverage ceases 3 residues before the CDR3 finishes, and the germline J gene fills in the end. The J gene is TRBJ2-1, the V gene TRBV29-1; D is possibly TRBD2 (5 bases). The germline V and J ends were trimmed by 6 bases and 4 bases, with 16 bases remaining between them. Germline V gives CDR1 SQVTM, CDR2 ANQGSEA. CDR3 length: 14 residues. CDR3 DNA (partial): TGCAGCGTAATCAGGAGTCCGGGGTACAATGAG. Translation gives CSVIRSPGYNE. The full CDR3 sequence reads CSVIRSPGYNEQFF.

This clone came up many times. Read coverage stops 3 residues before the CDR3 terminus; the germline J gene supplies the remainder. The rearrangement joins TRBV7-3 to TRBJ2-2, with D tentatively TRBD2 (5 bases). V was shortened by 1 base and J by 6 bases, with 9 bases between the two germline ends. There are 14 residues in the CDR3. CDR1 is SGHTA and CDR2 is FQGTGA in the germline V gene. CDR3 residues: CASSLNQRSGELFF. CDR3 DNA (partial): TGTGCCAGCAGCTTAAACCAGCGGTCCGGGGAG.

This clone appeared many times. With the read ending 3 residues before the CDR3 end, the germline J gene is used to fill in that end. V and J are TRBV6-1 and TRBJ2-3, with D maybe TRBD2 (5 bases). V lost 2 bases and J lost 0, with 9 bases in between. From germline, CDR1 is MNHNS and CDR2 SASEGT. CDR3 length: 15 residues. The CDR3 DNA, read in part, is TGTGCCAGCAGTGAACCGGGGATTAGCACAGATACG. This codes for CASSEPGISTDT. The full CDR3 protein reads CASSEPGISTDTQYF.

This clone was counted ten times or more. The DNA ends 3 residues before the CDR3 does, and the rest of the CDR3 is filled in from the germline J gene. The chain has TRBV5-6 and TRBJ1-1; possibly TRBD1 for D (5 bases). The CDR3 loop spans 13 amino acids. The V gene lost 4 bases and the J gene lost 2 bases, with 9 bases spanning the gap. Per germline, CDR1 SGHDT and CDR2 YYEEEE. This chain's CDR3 is CASSLRDNTEAFF. Partial CDR3 DNA: TGTGCCAGCAGCCTCAGGGATAACACTGAA. Together with reference TRBV5-6 and TRBJ1-1, the CDR3 gives the full variable domain: DAGVTQSPTHLIKTRGQQVTLRCSPKSGHDTVSWYQQALGQGPQFIFQYYEEEERQRGNFPDRFSGHQFPNYSSELNVNALLLGDSALYLCASSLRDNTEAFFGQGTRLTVV.

This clone occurred many times. The observed sequence ends 3 residues before the CDR3 terminus, with the missing tail filled in from the germline J gene. V usage is TRBV29-1 and J usage is TRBJ2-7, with 7 bases identical to TRBD1. Germline V gene data show CDR1 as SQVTM and CDR2 as ANQGSEA. V gave up 6 bases and J gave up 2 bases; unmatched junction bases: 4. This CDR3 has 12 amino acids. The sequenced part of the CDR3 DNA is TGCAGCGTCAAGACAGGGCCCTACGAG. Residues: CSVKTGPYE. The whole CDR3 region reads CSVKTGPYEQYF.

A note on this clone: The CDR3 end is not reached by the read, which stops 3 residues before it; the germline J gene fills it in. The chain carries TRBV6-4 and TRBJ2-1, with D possibly TRBD2 on 7 matching bases. The ends were cut back, 6 bases at V and 8 bases at J, with 23 bases in the middle. The CDR3 runs to 16 residues. The germline CDR1 and CDR2 sequences are MRHNA and SNTAGT. This chain's CDR3 is CASSLREGGGNDEQFF. The DNA read from the CDR3 is TGTGCCAGCAGCCTCAGAGAGGGGGGGGGTAACGATGAG.

This clone appeared many times. The CDR3 is cut off 3 residues early in the read; its end comes from the germline J gene. The chain uses TRBV10-3 and TRBJ2-3; 12 bases match TRBD2. The CDR3 runs 14 residues. CDR1 is ENHRY and CDR2 is SYGVKD in the germline V gene. CDR3 DNA (partial): TGTGCCATCAGTCCTAGCGGGAGGGAAGAGACG. It translates to CAISPSGREET. The CDR3 in full is CAISPSGREETQYF.